The clone carrying this T cell receptor (beta chain) has more than one count but fewer than ten. Its specificity is not known. The CDR3 loop spans 15 amino acids. Germline V gives CDR1 PRHDT, CDR2 FYEKMQ (reference sequence). The V end was cut by 6 bases, the J end by 1 base, with 13 bases between. This sample's treatment: oral pan-JAK inhibitor, 5-10 mg twice daily. Sampling of alopecia areata patients yielded lesional scalp punch biopsies as well as peripheral blood. The data stem from a study of CD8+ T cells in alopecia areata. Extraction of RNA preceded its reverse transcription into cDNA, which served as the sequencing template. Some clones are missing from TCRdb's copy, which holds only in-frame ones; the method was immunoSEQ multiplex PCR. The table shows about 210,000 clones, with roughly 56% occurring only once. Broader study findings: With tofacitinib ongoing, many expanded lesional clones persisted in both scalp and blood. Normal skin contains resident alphabeta T cells, and these are also sequenced in scalp samples. Clonality exceeded that of normal scalp in lesional scalp, most notably in alopecia totalis/universalis.

The TCR sequence derives from a human donor with alopecia areata. This chain connects TRBV13 to TRBJ1-3; D is perhaps TRBD1 (5 bases). This specimen consisted of CD4+ T cells sorted from blood, obtained at week 4, from a patient treated with tofacitinib. The CDR3 sequence is CASSYTGHSGNTIYF. The CDR3 DNA is TGTGCCAGCAGTTACACGGGGCATTCTGGAAACACCATATATTTT. The full variable domain, in which reference TRBV13 and TRBJ1-3 provide the parts outside the CDR3, is AAGVIQSPRHLIKEKRETATLKCYPIPRHDTVYWYQQGPGQDPQFLISFYEKMQSDKGSIPDRFSAQQFSDYHSELNMSSLELGDSALYFCASSYTGHSGNTIYFGEGSWLTVV.